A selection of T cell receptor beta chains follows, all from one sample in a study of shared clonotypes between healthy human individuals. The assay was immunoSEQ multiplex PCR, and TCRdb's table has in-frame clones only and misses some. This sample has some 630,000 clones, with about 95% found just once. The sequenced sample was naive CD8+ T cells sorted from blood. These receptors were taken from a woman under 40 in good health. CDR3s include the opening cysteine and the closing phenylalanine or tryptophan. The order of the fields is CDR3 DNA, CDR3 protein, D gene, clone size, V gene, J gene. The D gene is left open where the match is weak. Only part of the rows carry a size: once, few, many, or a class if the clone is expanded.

CDR3 DNA: TGTGCCAGCAGTTTACCAAGCCGGGGGACTAGCGGGAGAGGAGGTTTCGGAGAGACCCAGTACTTC
CDR3 protein: CASSLPSRGTSGRGGFGETQYF
D gene: TRBD2
clone size: NA
V gene: TRBV28
J gene: TRBJ2-5

CDR3 DNA: TGTGCCAGCAGCGTAGGAAGGGGAGGCCTAGTAACAGATACGCAGTATTTT
CDR3 protein: CASSVGRGGLVTDTQYF
D gene: NA
clone size: NA
V gene: TRBV9
J gene: TRBJ2-3

CDR3 DNA: TGTGCCAGCAGCCCTGGGACTAGCGGGAAAGATACGCAGTATTTT
CDR3 protein: CASSPGTSGKDTQYF
D gene: TRBD2
clone size: NA
V gene: TRBV27
J gene: TRBJ2-3

CDR3 DNA: TGTGCCAGCAGGGAGGACAACTCCTACGAGCAGTACTTC
CDR3 protein: CASREDNSYEQYF
D gene: NA
clone size: NA
V gene: TRBV11-2
J gene: TRBJ2-7

CDR3 DNA: TGTGCCAGCAGTGGGGGACAGGGTATCAACGAGCAGTACTTC
CDR3 protein: CASSGGQGINEQYF
D gene: TRBD1
clone size: NA
V gene: TRBV2
J gene: TRBJ2-7

CDR3 DNA: TGCAGCGTTATCACCTACGAGCAGTACTTC
CDR3 protein: CSVITYEQYF
D gene: NA
clone size: once
V gene: TRBV29-1
J gene: TRBJ2-7

CDR3 DNA: TGTGCCACCGGGACAGGTGGACCCCGGGATGGCTACACCTTC
CDR3 protein: CATGTGGPRDGYTF
D gene: TRBD1
clone size: NA
V gene: TRBV28
J gene: TRBJ1-2

CDR3 DNA: TGTGCTAGTGGTTTGGCCGGGACACTACATGAGGATACGCAGTATTTT
CDR3 protein: CASGLAGTLHEDTQYF
D gene: NA
clone size: NA
V gene: TRBV12-5
J gene: TRBJ2-3

CDR3 DNA: TGTGCCAGCAGCCAAGAGGGTTCGCTAGGGCTACAAGGTGAGCAGTTCTTC
CDR3 protein: CASSQEGSLGLQGEQFF
D gene: NA
clone size: NA
V gene: TRBV4-2
J gene: TRBJ2-1

CDR3 DNA: TGTGCCAGTAGTGCCCTCCCAGGTCCTGCCAAAAACATTCAGTACTTC
CDR3 protein: CASSALPGPAKNIQYF
D gene: NA
clone size: NA
V gene: TRBV19
J gene: TRBJ2-4

CDR3 DNA: TGTGCCAGCAGTTTAACGGGAGGTACCTACGAGCAGTACTTC
CDR3 protein: CASSLTGGTYEQYF
D gene: TRBD2
clone size: NA
V gene: TRBV28
J gene: TRBJ2-7

CDR3 DNA: TGTGCCAGCAGTTCGGGCTCCGGGACAGGGTACGAGCAGTACTTC
CDR3 protein: CASSSGSGTGYEQYF
D gene: TRBD1
clone size: NA
V gene: TRBV27
J gene: TRBJ2-7

CDR3 DNA: TGTGCCAGCAGCCAAGGGACGGTCTCCTACGAGCAGTACTTC
CDR3 protein: CASSQGTVSYEQYF
D gene: NA
clone size: NA
V gene: TRBV7-6
J gene: TRBJ2-7

CDR3 DNA: TGTGCCAGCAGTCCCAGGGGAGAAGCTTTCTTT
CDR3 protein: CASSPRGEAFF
D gene: NA
clone size: once
V gene: TRBV28
J gene: TRBJ1-1

CDR3 DNA: TGTGCCACCAGCAGCCGGGACAGGGCGGCAGATACGCAGTATTTT
CDR3 protein: CATSSRDRAADTQYF
D gene: TRBD1
clone size: NA
V gene: TRBV15
J gene: TRBJ2-3

CDR3 DNA: TGTGCCAGCAGCGTTAGCGGGTCCCTCTCCTACGAGCAGTACTTC
CDR3 protein: CASSVSGSLSYEQYF
D gene: TRBD2
clone size: NA
V gene: TRBV9
J gene: TRBJ2-7

CDR3 DNA: TGCGCCAGCGCCGGGGGGGATAACTTCGACGAGCAGTACTTC
CDR3 protein: CASAGGDNFDEQYF
D gene: TRBD2
clone size: NA
V gene: TRBV5-1
J gene: TRBJ2-7